The clone carrying this TCR beta chain has only one observation. Its antigen is not known. The data belong to a study of T-cell memory formation after mild COVID-19. Study details: TCR clusters were mostly donor specific. Study-wide results and limits: CD4+ contracting clones were found mainly in CM and EM, and CD8+ ones in EMRA. Nothing confirmed that second-wave clones peaking on day 37 were specific for SARS-CoV-2.

The TCR alpha and TCR beta cDNA libraries, bearing sample barcodes and UMIs, were generated by 5'RACE using constant-segment primers. TCRdb fed the 5' RACE reads into MiXCR, producing one record per CDR3 protein. In the table there are 450,000 to 650,000 distinct CDR3 sequences, roughly 20% of which are singletons. This TCR was sampled from an adult woman who had mild COVID-19 (a few samples of this study predate the infection). Cell type and time point are not known. Sample: PBMCs or a T cell subset sorted from them (not recorded which).

For the CDR3, the DNA is TGTGCCAGTACCCCGGGCTGGGCAGGGGACGAGCAGTACTTC. This translates into CASTPGWAGDEQYF. J is TRBJ2-7 and V is TRBV19; perhaps TRBD1 as D (6 bases). This CDR3 spans 14 amino acids. The V and J ends lost 7 bases and 5 bases respectively, with 18 bases between them. Germline CDR1 reads LNHDA; CDR2 reads SQIVND (reference sequence).